Given below is one T cell receptor beta chain in context. Its matching antigen is unknown. These data belong to a study of shared clonotypes between healthy human individuals. As for the study in general: Per-donor plates numbered three CD4 naive, three CD4 memory, two CD8 naive and one CD8 memory. Study-level points and caveats: Sequencing depth was expected to influence donor clonotype sharing.

The donor cohort consisted entirely of Caucasian adults residing in Nashville, Tennessee. CD45RA+ naive and CD45RA-negative memory subsets were separated from CD4+ cells. TCRdb's copy holds only in-frame clones and misses some; the assay was immunoSEQ multiplex PCR. Of about 1.1 million clones listed, around 77% are singletons. Input material: memory CD4+ T cells from PBMCs. Subset of the sample: CD45RA-negative fraction. This clonotype originated in a man younger than 30 in good health. Some clones in this sample may be carry-over from other donors' samples.

The CDR3 sequence is CASTLADRAASYNEQFF. The CDR3 DNA reads as TGCGCCAGCACTTTAGCGGACCGGGCGGCCTCCTACAATGAGCAGTTCTTC. The chain joins TRBV23-1 to TRBJ2-1, with D possibly TRBD2 on 6 matching bases. TRBV23-1 falls under the ORF class, with uncertain function. V lost 7 bases, J lost 0 bases, and 19 bases lay in between. This CDR3 is built from 17 residues.